This TCR delta chain comes out of a study of gamma-delta T cells after stem cell transplantation. The CDR3 runs to 21 residues. Germline V CDR1 and CDR2: GEAIGNYY, EKD. This clone was recorded a few times. This sequence may be a read error, since a much larger clone differs from it by one base. TCRdb reprocessed the RT-PCR reads using CATT. Of roughly 2,000 delta-chain clones in the sample, under 20% were seen once. Source material: gamma-delta T cells. The chain combines TRDV2 with TRDJ3; TRDD3 aligns across 13 bases. The source is a human donor. It is not recorded whose cells these are; they may come from a transplant donor. The CDR3, as DNA: TGTGCCTGTGACACTCCCGATACTGGGGGATACGTCTCCTGGGACACCCGAAAGATGTTTTTC. This sequence encodes CACDTPDTGGYVSWDTRKMFF.